Sequencing of this T cell receptor beta chain was carried out in a study of shared clonotypes between healthy human individuals. Study-wide results and limits: Among the subsets, naive ones generally showed larger estimated richness than memory ones. Generation probabilities were higher for clonotypes shared across all four sorted-subset donors than for unshared ones.

Source study methods: Junction-only sequences without quality scores were provided by ImmunoSEQ, so filtering was different. TCRdb keeps only in-frame clones here, not all; method: immunoSEQ multiplex PCR. For V, J and clone size, that table is used; D and trimming come from the DNA. The sample lists 850,000 to 1,100,000 clones; approximately 80% were seen once. Partitioning of CD4+ cells yielded a CD45RA+ naive subset and a CD45RA-negative memory subset. A note on this clone: Its target is unknown.

The sequence was collected from a man between 18 and 29 years old in good health. Some clones in this sample may be carry-over from other donors' samples. The sequencing sample was made of memory CD4+ T cells from PBMCs. Noted subset: CD45RA-negative fraction.

The CDR3 region is CASSPSGTHNEQFF. Here the CDR3 DNA reads TGTGCCAGCAGCCCGTCCGGGACCCACAATGAGCAGTTCTTC. The rearrangement uses TRBV5-5 and TRBJ2-1; D could derive from TRBD1 or TRBD2 (5 bases each). The CDR3 is made up of 14 amino acids. Germline CDR1 SGHKS, CDR2 YYEKEE (reference sequence). V was clipped by 4 bases and J by 5 bases, with 13 bases between them.